This T cell receptor beta chain was captured by sequencing in a study of blood T cell repertoires in COVID-19. Overall study: T cells, B-cell-depleted T cells, or PBMCs supplied cDNA or gDNA.

Authors' analysis steps: Reference gene primers were amplified, and this amplification served to estimate nucleated cell counts. Method: immunoSEQ multiplex PCR; TCRdb's copy keeps in-frame clones and lacks some. V and J calls and clone size are as listed in that table; D and trimming were resolved from the DNA. The sample holds approximately 300,000 clones, around nine tenths seen once. Specimen: peripheral blood. This receptor was obtained from a woman in her twenties or thirties with COVID-19, enrolled during active disease.

The CDR3 is CASTHSGYQPQHF. The CDR3, as DNA: TGTGCCAGCACTCACAGCGGATATCAGCCCCAGCATTTT. This chain joins TRBV12-3 or TRBV12-4 and TRBJ1-5; D is ambiguous. Between the trimmed V and J ends, which lost 7 bases and 5 bases, there was a span of 12 bases. This CDR3 has 13 amino acids.